These 28 T cell receptor beta chains came from one sample sequenced in a study of cytomegalovirus exposure and HLA in healthy donors. The PCR was carried out with 60 Vbeta primers and 13 Jbeta primers. Libraries were prepared by immunoSEQ multiplex PCR; TCRdb keeps only in-frame clonotypes and omits some of them. The sample holds about 200,000 clones, roughly 85% seen once. Sequencing used PBMCs. The receptors shown here come from a woman in her 50s in good health and CMV-seronegative.

The chain employs TRBV27 and TRBJ1-1; maybe TRBD1 (6 bases). Germline lookup yields CDR1 MNHEY and CDR2 SMNVEV (reference sequence). The CDR3 has 13 amino acids. V dropped 3 bases and J dropped 6 bases, with 11 bases sitting between them. CDR3 nucleotide sequence: TGTGCCAGCAGTTTGGGACCAGGGGCTGAAGCTTTCTTT. Amino acid sequence: CASSLGPGAEAFF.

The rearrangement uses TRBV7-6 and TRBJ1-1; 8 nucleotides agree with TRBD1. The V and J ends lost 2 bases and 2 bases, in that order; junction bases with no gene match: 4. This CDR3 comprises 15 residues. Germline CDR1 and CDR2: SGHVS and FNYEAQ. CDR3 nucleotide sequence: TGTGCCAGCAGCTTAAGGGCAGGGGGCAACACTGAAGCTTTCTTT. It codes for CASSLRAGGNTEAFF.

Worth noting for this clone: In the same sample, other DNA sequences code for this CDR3. The J gene is TRBJ1-1, the V gene TRBV28; D possibly corresponds to TRBD1 (5 bases). This CDR3 spans 14 amino acids. The germline V and J ends were trimmed by 4 bases and 1 base, with 10 bases remaining between them. CDR1 and CDR2 from the germline V gene are MDHEN and SYDVKM. CDR3: CASSSYGGNTEAFF. The CDR3 region has the DNA TGTGCCAGCAGTTCCTACGGGGGGAACACTGAAGCTTTCTTT.

This clone was detected a few times. The V and J genes are TRBV27 and TRBJ2-3; 10 nucleotides align to TRBD2. This CDR3 contains 16 residues. Losses at the gene ends were 3 bases for V and 1 base for J; bases not matched to a gene: 4. Germline V gives CDR1 MNHEY, CDR2 SMNVEV (reference sequence). The CDR3 here is CASSFGTSVRTDTQYF. The CDR3 bases are TGTGCCAGCAGTTTTGGGACTAGCGTACGCACAGATACGCAGTATTTT.

This chain joins TRBV5-1 and TRBJ2-7, with D hard to call. The germline gives CDR1 SGHRS, CDR2 YFSETQ. The CDR3 is 15 residues long. V lost 3 bases and J lost 3, with 16 bases in between. The CDR3 loop is CASSSQATPFYEQYF. The CDR3 coding sequence is TGCGCCAGCAGCTCTCAGGCCACACCGTTCTACGAGCAGTACTTC.

The rearrangement links TRBV7-9 to TRBJ2-7; 8 bases agree with TRBD1. Losses at the gene ends were 4 bases for V and 5 bases for J; bases not matched to a gene: 7. Germline lookup yields CDR1 SEHNR and CDR2 FQNEAQ (reference sequence). This CDR3 is 14 amino acids long. The CDR3 DNA is TGTGCCAGCAGCTCCGGACAGGGTAGCAACGAGCAGTACTTC. It codes for CASSSGQGSNEQYF.

V usage is TRBV6-4 and J usage is TRBJ1-1; D remains ambiguous. Trimming took 4 bases from V and 0 from J, leaving 6 bases between them. Germline CDR1 reads MRHNA; CDR2 reads SNTAGT. The CDR3 length is 13 residues. The CDR3 DNA follows: TGTGCCAGCAGTGCTAGCATGAACACTGAAGCTTTCTTT. Its translation: CASSASMNTEAFF.

The rearrangement uses TRBV28 and TRBJ2-7; D may be TRBD2 (6 bases). CDR3 size: 13 residues. Germline-derived CDR1 and CDR2 are MDHEN and SYDVKM. V was trimmed by 3 bases and J by 4 bases, leaving 10 bases between them. The CDR3 sequence is CASSFGTQYEQYF. The DNA for the CDR3 is TGTGCCAGCAGTTTTGGGACTCAGTACGAGCAGTACTTC.

The rearrangement joins TRBV29-1 to TRBJ2-3; no clear D gene. The CDR3 has 12 residues. The germline CDR1 and CDR2 sequences are SQVTM and ANQGSEA. Between the trimmed V and J ends, which lost 7 bases and 4 bases, there was a span of 12 bases. Here the CDR3 DNA reads TGCAGCGGAGGTAAAGGCGCAGATACGCAGTATTTT. Protein sequence: CSGGKGADTQYF.

CDR3 bases: TGTGCCAGCAGTCCTGACAGGGAGTCCGGTGAGCAGTTCTTC. This encodes CASSPDRESGEQFF. The chain carries TRBV11-3 and TRBJ2-1; TRBD1 agrees at 7 bases. With 6 bases clipped from V and 9 bases from J, the junction kept 11 bases outside the gene matches. The germline V gene has CDR1 SGHNT and CDR2 YENEEA. The CDR3 is 14 amino acids. Full variable domain (rest looked up from reference TRBV11-3 and TRBJ2-1): EAGVVQSPRYKIIEKKQPVAFWCNPISGHNTLYWYLQNLGQGPELLIRYENEEAVDDSQLPKDRFSAERLKGVDSTLKIQPAELGDSAVYLCASSPDRESGEQFFGPGTRLTVL.

The V gene is TRBV4-2, the J gene TRBJ2-1; 11 nucleotides line up with TRBD2. CDR3 length: 17 residues. V was pared by 0 bases and J by 6 bases, with 7 bases of the junction left unmatched. Germline CDR1 reads LGHNA; CDR2 reads YNFKEQ. CDR3 bases: TGTGCCAGCAGCCAAGATCCGGCTAGCGGGAGGTTCAATGAGCAGTTCTTC. Encoded protein: CASSQDPASGRFNEQFF.

A single count supports this clone. The J gene is TRBJ1-5, the V gene TRBV19; 7 bases match TRBD1. J lost 0 bases, V lost 3 bases, and 5 bases had no gene match. The CDR3 covers 16 residues. Germline V gives CDR1 LNHDA, CDR2 SQIVND (reference sequence). The CDR3 DNA reads TGTGCCAGTAGTATTGAGGGACAGCCTAGCAATCAGCCCCAGCATTTT. Its translation: CASSIEGQPSNQPQHF.

The V call is TRBV29-1, the J call TRBJ2-7, with 8 bases identical to TRBD2. CDR3 length: 13 residues. Germline values: CDR1 SQVTM, CDR2 ANQGSEA. With V trimmed by 1 base and J by 4 bases, 3 bases remained unmatched. Here the CDR3 DNA reads TGCAGCGTTGAAGCGGGGGGGGGATACGAGCAGTACTTC. Translated: CSVEAGGGYEQYF.

Points on this clone: At one boundary the junction diverges from the germline segment, which might be a read error. The rearrangement uses TRBV7-9 and TRBJ1-1, with 9 bases fitting TRBD1. This CDR3 is built from 12 residues. Germline-derived CDR1 and CDR2 are SEHNR and FQNEAQ (reference sequence). CDR3 bases: TGTTCCAGCAGCGTTGGGACAGGGATGCCTTTTTTT. It specifies CSSSVGTGMPFF.

V and J are TRBV29-1 and TRBJ2-2; 8 bases line up with TRBD2. There are 15 residues in the CDR3. The V and J ends lost 5 bases and 3 bases, in that order; junction bases with no gene match: 8. Looked up from germline, CDR1 is SQVTM and CDR2 is ANQGSEA. In DNA form, the CDR3 reads TGCAGCGTTCCCGGGGGGGGCCGGGACACCGGGGAGCTGTTTTTT. Translating gives CSVPGGGRDTGELFF.

The chain carries TRBV6-4 and TRBJ2-3; D gene uncertain. Germline V gene sequence: CDR1 MRHNA, CDR2 SNTAGT. The length of the CDR3 is 14 residues. The germline V and J ends were trimmed by 6 bases and 4 bases, with 14 bases remaining between them. CDR3: CASSMILGADTQYF. The CDR3 coding sequence is TGTGCCAGCAGCATGATCCTAGGAGCAGATACGCAGTATTTT.

J is TRBJ2-2 and V is TRBV9, with D uncertain. CDR3 length: 12 amino acids. In germline, CDR1 is SGDLS, CDR2 YYNGEE. V lost 3 bases and J 6 bases, leaving 6 bases between the germline ends. DNA for the CDR3: TGTGCCAGCAGCGCCAACTCCGGGGAGCTGTTTTTT. Protein product: CASSANSGELFF.

The rearrangement joins TRBV5-6 to TRBJ2-2, with TRBD2 matching 9 bases. The CDR3 runs to 15 residues. The germline V gene has CDR1 SGHDT and CDR2 YYEEEE. Unmatched junction bases numbered 2, after V lost 0 bases and J lost 5 bases. Written as DNA, the CDR3 is TGTGCCAGCAGCTTGGTAGCGGGAGAAACCGGGGAGCTGTTTTTT. This sequence encodes CASSLVAGETGELFF.

This chain uses TRBV28 with TRBJ2-7, with TRBD2 matching over 11 bases. Losses at the gene ends were 2 bases for V and 4 bases for J; bases not matched to a gene: 13. CDR1 is MDHEN and CDR2 is SYDVKM in the germline V gene. This CDR3 region has 18 residues. The CDR3 region is CASSLPAVAGGPGYEQYF. CDR3 nucleotide sequence: TGTGCCAGCAGTTTACCGGCGGTAGCGGGGGGGCCGGGGTACGAGCAGTACTTC.

The chain has TRBV29-1 and TRBJ2-1; 10 bases line up with TRBD2. Germline trimming cut 6 bases from V and 7 bases from J; bases unmatched to any gene: 3. The CDR3 contains 12 residues. Germline V gene sequence: CDR1 SQVTM, CDR2 ANQGSEA. The CDR3 DNA sequence: TGCAGCGTCAGCGGGAGGGTTAATGAGCAGTTCTTC. It yields the protein CSVSGRVNEQFF.

The chain employs TRBV7-2 and TRBJ2-7, with D tentatively TRBD2 (6 bases). The CDR3 covers 13 residues. V lost 3 bases to trimming and J lost 7 bases, with 13 bases between them. From germline, CDR1 is SGHTA and CDR2 FQGNSA. The CDR3 DNA reads as TGTGCCAGCAGCTTCCTAGCGCCCGGGGAGCAGTACTTC. It encodes CASSFLAPGEQYF.

The chain uses TRBV27 and TRBJ1-1; D gene uncertain. The CDR3 loop spans 14 amino acids. V lost 5 bases and J lost 5, with 15 bases in between. The V gene's germline CDR1 is MNHEY and CDR2 SMNVEV (reference sequence). CDR3 region: CASSLSRIRTEAFF. The CDR3 coding sequence is TGTGCCAGCAGTCTGTCTCGTATTCGGACTGAAGCTTTCTTT.

V and J are TRBV5-1 and TRBJ2-7, with 9 bases fitting TRBD1. Germline-derived CDR1 and CDR2 are SGHRS and YFSETQ. The CDR3 loop spans 15 amino acids. With 5 bases clipped from V and 5 bases from J, the junction kept 11 bases outside the gene matches. The CDR3 is CASRQQETGGNEQYF. In DNA, the CDR3 is TGCGCCAGCAGACAACAAGAGACAGGGGGGAACGAGCAGTACTTC.

This clone was seen only once. The CDR3 sequence is CASSKTSGTYNEQFF. The CDR3 region has the DNA TGTGCCAGTAGTAAGACTAGCGGAACCTACAATGAGCAGTTCTTC. The chain has TRBV19 and TRBJ2-1; 9 bases fit TRBD2. CDR1 and CDR2 from the germline V gene are LNHDA and SQIVND (reference sequence). This CDR3 comprises 15 residues. The junction had 3 bases not matched to a gene; V was cut back by 4 bases and J by 2 bases.

The rearrangement uses TRBV19 and TRBJ1-2; D unclear. Looked up from germline, CDR1 is LNHDA and CDR2 is SQIVND (reference sequence). The CDR3 has 11 residues. The V end lost 9 bases, the J end lost 8 bases, and 13 bases lay between the germline ends. The CDR3 reads CASSRGRGYTF. CDR3 bases: TGTGCCAGCAGTCGGGGTCGAGGCTACACCTTC.

The chain carries TRBV28 and TRBJ1-1, with 9 bases that match TRBD1. There are 17 residues in the CDR3. Looked up from germline, CDR1 is MDHEN and CDR2 is SYDVKM. J lost 0 bases, V lost 7 bases, and 12 bases had no gene match. The CDR3 here is CASTWGDRVPLNTEAFF. The CDR3 coding sequence is TGTGCCAGCACCTGGGGGGACAGGGTACCATTGAACACTGAAGCTTTCTTT.

V usage is TRBV27 and J usage is TRBJ2-6; no reliable D call. Trimming took off 0 bases at V and 1 base at J, with 7 bases between the two ends. Germline values: CDR1 MNHEY, CDR2 SMNVEV (reference sequence). The length of the CDR3 is 16 residues. For the CDR3, the DNA is TGTGCCAGCAGTTTATCGCCCACTTCTGGGGCCAACGTCCTGACTTTC. This translates into CASSLSPTSGANVLTF.

The chain links TRBV5-4 to TRBJ2-7; tentatively, D is TRBD2 (6 bases). Germline CDR1 is SGHNT and CDR2 is YYREEE (reference sequence). There are 15 residues in the CDR3. The V and J ends lost 5 bases and 4 bases respectively, with 19 bases between them. The DNA of the CDR3 is TGTGCCAGCAGTCTTCTTGGGGGGAGTGGGTACGAGCAGTACTTC. Protein: CASSLLGGSGYEQYF.